Listed below are T cell receptor beta chains from one sample, sequenced in a study of cytomegalovirus exposure and HLA in healthy donors. Produced via immunoSEQ multiplex PCR; TCRdb's table is partial and in-frame only. This sample has some 93,000 clones, with over 8% found just once. Sequencing used PBMCs. These receptors came from a man aged 50 to 60 in good health and CMV-seropositive. Both conserved end residues are part of each CDR3. D genes are given only for firm matches. Rows give clone size only sometimes, using once, few, many, or a class for an expanded clone.

clone_size d_call j_call v_call cdr3_aa cdr3_nt
few NA TRBJ2-7 TRBV10-3 CAIGTSYEQYF TGTGCCATTGGCACCTCCTACGAGCAGTACTTC
NA TRBD2 TRBJ2-3 TRBV19 CASRAGGPRDTQYF TGTGCCAGCAGAGCGGGAGGGCCTCGCGATACGCAGTATTTT
NA TRBD2 TRBJ2-5 TRBV19 CASSIVAGGRETQYF TGTGCCAGTAGTATCGTAGCGGGAGGCCGAGAGACCCAGTACTTC
NA NA TRBJ1-2 TRBV6-1 CASSESWGGSGYTF TGTGCCAGCAGTGAATCTTGGGGGGGGAGCGGCTACACCTTC
few TRBD2 TRBJ2-2 TRBV7-7 CASSPLAAGELFF TGTGCTAGCAGCCCCCTAGCGGCCGGGGAGCTGTTTTTT
NA NA TRBJ1-6 TRBV11-2 CASSLRTGRDSPLHF TGTGCCAGCAGCCTAAGGACGGGCAGGGATTCACCCCTCCACTTT
few NA TRBJ2-2 TRBV30 CAGTGFTGELFF TGTGCCGGAACAGGGTTTACCGGGGAGCTGTTTTTT
few NA TRBJ2-1 TRBV7-9 CASSPRGSSYNEQFF TGTGCCAGCAGCCCACGGGGGAGCTCCTACAATGAGCAGTTCTTC
NA TRBD1 TRBJ1-2 TRBV28 CASTPPGQNYGYTF TGTGCCAGCACCCCCCCGGGACAGAACTATGGCTACACCTTC
few NA TRBJ1-1 TRBV6-5 CASSYSRVGRGTEAFF TGTGCCAGCAGTTACTCCAGGGTCGGAAGGGGGACTGAAGCTTTCTTT
few TRBD2 TRBJ2-7 TRBV6-5 CASSGGGRSYEQYF TGTGCCAGCAGTGGGGGGGGGAGAAGCTACGAGCAGTACTTC
NA NA TRBJ2-3 TRBV18 CASSPLGAGLADTQYF TGTGCCAGCTCACCTCTCGGTGCGGGATTAGCAGATACGCAGTATTTT
few TRBD2 TRBJ2-3 TRBV6-5 CASSGTSGHTQYF TGTGCCAGCAGTGGGACTAGCGGACATACGCAGTATTTT
few TRBD1 TRBJ2-3 TRBV5-1 CASSLAGQGAADTQYF TGCGCCAGCAGCTTGGCCGGTCAGGGGGCCGCAGATACGCAGTATTTT
few TRBD1 TRBJ1-4 TRBV5-1 CASSSGDRVEEKLFF TGCGCCAGCAGCAGTGGGGACAGGGTGGAGGAAAAACTGTTTTTT
NA TRBD2 TRBJ2-7 TRBV5-1 CASSLAASGSSYEQYF TGCGCCAGCAGCTTGGCGGCTAGCGGTAGCTCCTACGAGCAGTACTTC
NA TRBD1 TRBJ1-2 TRBV6-5 CASSGQGSYGYTF TGTGCCAGCAGCGGACAGGGCTCCTATGGCTACACCTTC
NA NA TRBJ2-7 TRBV6-5 CASSYEAEDEQYF TGTGCCAGCAGTTATGAGGCAGAAGACGAGCAGTACTTC
once TRBD2 TRBJ2-1 TRBV2 CASSETLSGPQVGSSYNEQFF TGTGCCAGCAGTGAAACGCTTAGCGGGCCCCAGGTCGGGAGCTCCTACAATGAGCAGTTCTTC
few NA TRBJ2-3 TRBV4-3 CASSQQALRGAQYF TGCGCCAGCAGCCAACAAGCCCTTAGGGGTGCGCAGTATTTT
few TRBD1 TRBJ2-1 TRBV7-7 CASSVGTGVNNEQFF TGTGCTAGCTCCGTGGGGACAGGGGTAAACAATGAGCAGTTCTTC
few NA TRBJ1-1 TRBV27 CASSLGLGQGTEAFF TGTGCCAGCAGTTTAGGTCTAGGGCAGGGGACTGAAGCTTTCTTT
NA NA TRBJ2-5 TRBV11-1 CASSHRLVQETQYF TGTGCCAGCAGCCACAGACTAGTCCAAGAGACCCAGTACTTC
few NA TRBJ2-3 TRBV7-6 CASSCVTGDTCTDTQYF TGTGCCAGCAGCTGTGTAACCGGGGACACTTGCACAGATACGCAGTATTTT
few TRBD1 TRBJ1-1 TRBV28 CASRGSGGEAFF TGTGCCAGCAGAGGGTCAGGGGGAGAGGCTTTCTTT
few NA TRBJ2-7 TRBV30 CAWSVSGSSYEQYF TGTGCCTGGAGTGTAAGCGGCAGCTCCTACGAGCAGTACTTC
NA NA TRBJ2-1 TRBV10-3 CAISGGAGAIGDEQFF TGTGCCATCAGTGGGGGGGCGGGAGCTATAGGGGATGAGCAGTTCTTC
NA TRBD1 TRBJ2-1 TRBV5-1 CASSLNTGGSYNEQFF TGCGCCAGCAGCTTGAACACAGGGGGCTCCTACAATGAGCAGTTCTTC
few TRBD2 TRBJ2-7 TRBV7-2 CASSQLGTSELEEQYF TGTGCCAGCAGTCAACTCGGGACTAGTGAGCTTGAAGAGCAGTACTTC
NA TRBD2 TRBJ2-3 TRBV10-3 CAISGSRGASGMSTDTQYF TGTGCCATCAGTGGATCAAGGGGCGCTAGCGGGATGAGCACAGATACGCAGTATTTT
NA TRBD1 TRBJ2-7 TRBV7-9 CASSLVARGSYEQYF TGTGCCAGCAGCTTAGTTGCCAGGGGGTCCTACGAGCAGTACTTC
few TRBD1 TRBJ1-2 TRBV7-8 CASSLGVGGGYGYTF TGTGCCAGCAGCTTAGGCGTAGGGGGCGGCTATGGCTACACCTTC
few TRBD2 TRBJ2-1 TRBV7-2 CASSSGLAGGYNEQFF TGTGCCAGCAGCTCGGGACTAGCGGGGGGTTACAATGAGCAGTTCTTC
NA TRBD2 TRBJ2-3 TRBV7-2 CASSLTGTSVADTQYF TGTGCCAGCAGCTTAACCGGGACTAGCGTGGCAGATACGCAGTATTTT
few NA TRBJ2-1 TRBV7-3 CASSLGESTGQNEQFF TGTGCCAGCAGCTTAGGGGAGTCGACAGGCCAAAATGAGCAGTTCTTC
NA NA TRBJ2-7 TRBV6-5 CASSYSRQSPLYEQYF TGTGCCAGCAGTTACTCGAGGCAGTCTCCCCTCTACGAGCAGTACTTC
NA NA TRBJ1-4 TRBV7-9 CASSFGSVLVGEKLFF TGTGCCAGCAGCTTTGGGTCGGTACTAGTCGGTGAAAAACTGTTTTTT
NA NA TRBJ2-7 TRBV27 CASSLQGSYEQYF TGTGCCAGCAGTTTACAGGGGAGCTACGAGCAGTACTTC
NA NA TRBJ2-7 TRBV7-3 CASSSQGGEQYF TGTGCCAGCAGCTCACAGGGCGGCGAGCAGTACTTC
NA TRBD1 TRBJ1-4 TRBV28 CASTQTGTDEKLFF TGTGCCAGCACCCAGACGGGGACAGATGAAAAACTGTTTTTT
few NA TRBJ1-5 TRBV6-5 CASSRGGVNQPQHF TGTGCCAGCAGTCGGGGGGGGGTCAATCAGCCCCAGCATTTT
NA NA TRBJ2-5 TRBV27 CASSLFSGRQETQYF TGTGCCAGCAGTTTATTTTCAGGGCGGCAAGAGACCCAGTACTTC
NA NA TRBJ1-5 TRBV4-1 CASSQDIRQTNQPQHF TGCGCCAGCAGCCAAGATATCCGACAGACCAATCAGCCCCAGCATTTT
NA TRBD1 TRBJ2-5 TRBV5-1 CASIPGQGHGETQYF TGCGCCAGCATCCCGGGACAGGGTCACGGAGAGACCCAGTACTTC
NA TRBD2 TRBJ2-7 TRBV14 CASSPRGGGFYEQYF TGTGCCAGCAGCCCGCGGGGGGGAGGGTTCTACGAGCAGTACTTC
few TRBD1 TRBJ1-2 TRBV7-9 CASSWGQTYGYTF TGTGCCAGCAGTTGGGGACAGACCTATGGCTACACCTTC
few TRBD2 TRBJ2-7 TRBV19 CASSISGNVLEQYF TGTGCCAGTAGTATCAGCGGGAACGTTCTCGAGCAGTACTTC
few TRBD2 TRBJ2-2 TRBV30 CAWSQGLAGSIAAGELFF TGTGCCTGGAGCCAGGGACTAGCGGGATCCATTGCGGCCGGGGAGCTGTTTTTT
few NA TRBJ2-7 TRBV7-2 CASSLASGASYEQYF TGTGCCAGCAGCTTAGCGTCAGGGGCCTCCTACGAGCAGTACTTC
few NA TRBJ2-7 TRBV19 CASSKQVGYEQYF TGTGCCAGTAGCAAACAGGTGGGCTACGAGCAGTACTTC
few NA TRBJ1-2 TRBV19 CASRDIMSPNYGYTF TGTGCCAGTAGGGACATCATGAGTCCGAACTATGGCTACACCTTC
NA TRBD2 TRBJ2-7 TRBV6-1 CATSSGRVYEQYF TGTGCCACTTCAAGCGGGAGGGTCTACGAGCAGTACTTC
few TRBD1 TRBJ2-7 TRBV7-2 CASSQAGGLSYEQYF TGTGCCAGCAGCCAGGCAGGGGGATTAAGCTACGAGCAGTACTTC
few TRBD2 TRBJ2-7 TRBV28 CASSSLAGDIYEQYF TGTGCCAGCAGTTCTCTAGCGGGAGATATATACGAGCAGTACTTC
NA NA TRBJ1-4 TRBV6-5 CASSSSYGRRNEKLFF TGTGCCAGCAGTTCTTCCTACGGACGGAGGAATGAAAAACTGTTTTTT
NA TRBD2 TRBJ2-1 TRBV7-6 CASSPPEKLAGGRGNEQFF TGTGCCAGCAGCCCTCCTGAGAAACTAGCGGGAGGTCGGGGTAATGAGCAGTTCTTC